This TCR beta chain originates from a study of neurological immune-mediated disorders. Notes on the study in general: Across subjects, expanded clones had no CDR3 amino acid sequences in common, pointing to private repertoires in all groups. Phylogenetic grouping assigned the repertoires of 18 of 34 multiple sclerosis patients to a single related-CDR3 cluster, which may represent a signature.

About this clonotype itself: Its matching antigen is unknown. A much larger clone sits a single nucleotide away, making a read error possible.

5'RACE generated cDNA with 10-nucleotide random UMIs. The output of every sequencing run exceeded 170 million TCR-beta sequences, derived from 15-18 subjects. TCRdb re-analysed the 5' RACE reads in MiXCR, keeping a single row per CDR3 protein. The sample has about 29,000 distinct CDR3 sequences, around 3.4% seen once. Sequenced input: PBMCs. This receptor was obtained from a woman aged 25-40 years with multiple sclerosis.

The CDR3 protein is CSGGEKVNTEAFF. Written as DNA, the CDR3 is TGCAGCGGGGGCGAGAAGGTGAACACTGAAGCTTTCTTT. The rearrangement uses TRBV29-1 and TRBJ1-1, with D maybe TRBD1 (5 bases). The V end was cut by 7 bases, the J end by 0 bases, with 12 bases between. The CDR3 is 13 residues long. Germline CDR1 is SQVTM and CDR2 is ANQGSEA.